Listed below are T cell receptor beta chains from one sample, sequenced in a study of blood T cell repertoires in COVID-19. Profiling relied on immunoSEQ multiplex PCR, and the TCRdb table lists in-frame clones only, not all of them. The table has 200,000 to 300,000 clones, 80% to 90% seen once. The sequenced sample consisted of peripheral blood. The receptor source for this set is a man in his forties who had recovered from COVID-19. Both conserved end residues are part of each CDR3. D genes are given only for firm matches. Not all rows give a size; the values are once, few, many and, for expanded clones, a class.

size	J	D	V	CDR3	DNA
NA	TRBJ2-2	NA	TRBV18	CASSPGVNTGELFF	TGTGCCAGCTCACCCGGGGTTAACACCGGGGAGCTGTTTTTT
NA	TRBJ2-7	TRBD1	TRBV19	CASPGTGGKRDYYEQYF	TGTGCCAGCCCCGGGACAGGGGGCAAGCGGGACTACTACGAGCAGTACTTC
NA	TRBJ1-6	NA	TRBV5-6	CASSLDFSPNSPLHF	TGTGCCAGCAGCTTGGACTTTAGTCCCAATTCACCCCTCCACTTT
once	TRBJ1-2	NA	TRBV6-4	CASSSSPGDYGYTF	TGTGCCAGCAGTTCATCCCCAGGGGACTATGGCTACACCTTC
NA	TRBJ2-1	TRBD2	TRBV19	CASSKLAGNPNEQFF	TGTGCCAGTAGTAAGCTAGCGGGTAATCCCAATGAGCAGTTCTTC
NA	TRBJ2-7	TRBD2	TRBV11-3	CASSAGGPWDEQYF	TGTGCCAGCAGCGCGGGGGGGCCATGGGACGAGCAGTACTTC
once	TRBJ2-2	NA	TRBV7-2	CASSFWHRVTGELFF	TGTGCCAGCAGCTTTTGGCACAGGGTGACCGGGGAGCTGTTTTTT
few	TRBJ1-4	NA	TRBV6-2/TRBV6-3	CASSALRQANEKLFF	TGTGCCAGCAGTGCCCTAAGACAGGCCAATGAAAAACTGTTTTTT
NA	TRBJ2-1	TRBD1	TRBV7-9	CASSPWTGGVYNEQFF	TGTGCCAGCAGCCCGTGGACAGGGGGTGTTTACAATGAGCAGTTCTTC
NA	TRBJ2-1	TRBD2	TRBV9	CASSPRDYGYNEQFF	TGTGCCAGCAGCCCCCGGGACTACGGTTACAATGAGCAGTTCTTC
NA	TRBJ2-1	NA	TRBV18	CASSPPDRVDEQFF	TGTGCCAGCTCACCACCAGACCGGGTCGATGAGCAGTTCTTC
NA	TRBJ2-1	TRBD2	TRBV5-1	CASSWASGVGNEQFF	TGCGCCAGCAGCTGGGCTAGCGGGGTTGGCAATGAGCAGTTCTTC
NA	TRBJ1-5	NA	TRBV27	CASSFLAKAGPGQPQHF	TGTGCCAGCAGTTTTTTGGCCAAGGCGGGGCCAGGGCAGCCCCAGCATTTT
NA	TRBJ2-5	TRBD2	TRBV9	CASSVFSGGAETQYF	TGTGCCAGCAGCGTGTTTAGCGGGGGGGCAGAGACCCAGTACTTC
NA	TRBJ2-3	NA	TRBV27	CASSSVSGDASGQYF	TGTGCCAGCAGTTCTGTAAGCGGTGACGCCTCGGGGCAGTATTTT
NA	TRBJ2-7	TRBD2	TRBV7-9	CASSPVKREGEQYF	TGTGCCAGCAGCCCCGTGAAAAGGGAGGGCGAGCAGTACTTC
NA	TRBJ1-2	NA	TRBV6-2/TRBV6-3	CASSGTRVYGYTF	TGTGCCAGCAGCGGAACACGGGTCTATGGCTACACCTTC
NA	TRBJ2-1	TRBD2	TRBV5-6	CASSLASGLAYNEQFF	TGTGCCAGCAGCTTGGCTTCGGGACTAGCCTACAATGAGCAGTTCTTC
NA	TRBJ2-5	NA	TRBV19	CASSMAFPETQYF	TGTGCCAGTAGTATGGCATTCCCGGAGACCCAGTACTTC
once	TRBJ1-4	NA	TRBV15	CATSSRRGVTNEKLFF	TGTGCCACCAGCAGCCGCCGGGGAGTAACTAATGAAAAACTGTTTTTT
NA	TRBJ2-3	NA	TRBV2	CASSVVGAPDTQYF	TGTGCCAGCAGTGTGGTAGGGGCCCCAGATACGCAGTATTTT
NA	TRBJ2-5	TRBD1	TRBV6-5	CASGWDRAVETQYF	TGTGCCAGCGGATGGGACAGGGCGGTGGAGACCCAGTACTTC
NA	TRBJ2-3	NA	TRBV29-1	CSVGRVSTDTQYF	TGCAGCGTTGGCCGGGTTAGCACAGATACGCAGTATTTT
NA	TRBJ1-6	NA	TRBV30	CAWSGGLDPSPLHF	TGTGCCTGGAGTGGGGGGCTCGATCCCTCACCCCTCCACTTT
NA	TRBJ2-7	TRBD2	TRBV19	CASSISGSSYEQYF	TGTGCCAGTAGTATCAGCGGGAGCTCCTACGAGCAGTACTTC
NA	TRBJ1-2	TRBD1	TRBV19	CASSIDGTGIYGYTF	TGTGCCAGTAGTATAGATGGGACAGGGATCTATGGCTACACCTTC
once	TRBJ1-1	NA	TRBV10-3	CAITGGVHTEAFF	TGTGCCATCACTGGGGGGGTACACACTGAAGCTTTCTTT